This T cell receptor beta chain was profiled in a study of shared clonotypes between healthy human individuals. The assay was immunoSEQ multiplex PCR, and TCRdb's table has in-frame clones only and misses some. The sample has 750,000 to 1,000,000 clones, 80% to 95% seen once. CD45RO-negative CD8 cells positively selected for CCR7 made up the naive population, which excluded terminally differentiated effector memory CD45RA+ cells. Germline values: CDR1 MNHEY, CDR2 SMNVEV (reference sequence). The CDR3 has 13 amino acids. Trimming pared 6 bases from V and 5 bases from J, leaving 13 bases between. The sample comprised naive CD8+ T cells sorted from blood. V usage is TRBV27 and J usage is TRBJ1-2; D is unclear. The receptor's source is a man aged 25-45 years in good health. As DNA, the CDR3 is TGTGCCAGCAGGAGTGGGGTGGGGTATGGCTACACCTTC. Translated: CASRSGVGYGYTF.